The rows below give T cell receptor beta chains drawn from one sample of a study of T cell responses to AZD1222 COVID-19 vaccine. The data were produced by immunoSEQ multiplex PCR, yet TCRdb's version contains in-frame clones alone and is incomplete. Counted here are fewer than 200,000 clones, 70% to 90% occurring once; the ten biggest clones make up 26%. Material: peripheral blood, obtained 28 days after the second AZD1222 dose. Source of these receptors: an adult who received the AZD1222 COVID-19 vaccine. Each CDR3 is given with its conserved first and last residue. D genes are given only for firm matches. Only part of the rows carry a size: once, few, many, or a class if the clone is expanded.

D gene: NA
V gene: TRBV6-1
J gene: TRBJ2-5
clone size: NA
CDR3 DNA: TGTGCCAGCAGTCTTCAACAGCGGAGGGGAGAGACCCAGTACTTC
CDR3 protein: CASSLQQRRGETQYF

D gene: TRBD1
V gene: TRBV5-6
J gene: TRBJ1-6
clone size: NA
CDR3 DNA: TGTGCCAGCAGAACCAGGGAACAGGGGGTATCCTATAATTCACCCCTCCACTTT
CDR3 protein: CASRTREQGVSYNSPLHF

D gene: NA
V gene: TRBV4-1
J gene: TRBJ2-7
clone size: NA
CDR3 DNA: TGCGCCAGCAGCTTTCTCACCGGGACAGGGACTAGAAACGAGCAGTACTTC
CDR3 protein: CASSFLTGTGTRNEQYF

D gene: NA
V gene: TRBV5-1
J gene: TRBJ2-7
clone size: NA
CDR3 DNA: TGCGCCAGCAGCGAACAGTCCTACGAGCAGTACTTC
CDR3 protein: CASSEQSYEQYF

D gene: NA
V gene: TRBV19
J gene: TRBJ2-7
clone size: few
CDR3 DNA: TGTGCCAGTAGTACCTCAGGTAGCCTCTCCTACGAGCAGTACTTC
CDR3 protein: CASSTSGSLSYEQYF

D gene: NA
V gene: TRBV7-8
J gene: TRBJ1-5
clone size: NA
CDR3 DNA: TGTGCCAGCAGCTCCGACCGATTAGGCAATCAGCCCCAGCATTTT
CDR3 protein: CASSSDRLGNQPQHF

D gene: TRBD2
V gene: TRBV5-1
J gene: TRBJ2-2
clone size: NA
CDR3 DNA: TGCGCCAGCAGCTGGACTAGCGGGGCGAACACCGGGGAGCTGTTTTTT
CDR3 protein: CASSWTSGANTGELFF

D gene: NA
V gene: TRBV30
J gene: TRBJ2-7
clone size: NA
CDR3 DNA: TGTGCCTGGAGAGACAGCTACGAGCAGTACTTC
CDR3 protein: CAWRDSYEQYF

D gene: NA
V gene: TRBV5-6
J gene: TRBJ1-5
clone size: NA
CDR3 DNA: TGTGCCAGCACCCAAGGCGGGACTTATAGCAATCAGCCCCAGCATTTT
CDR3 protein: CASTQGGTYSNQPQHF

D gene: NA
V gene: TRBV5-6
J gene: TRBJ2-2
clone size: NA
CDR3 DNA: TGTGCCAGCAGCTTGCCTCCCCAGGGGTCGAACACCGGGGAGCTGTTTTTT
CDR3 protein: CASSLPPQGSNTGELFF

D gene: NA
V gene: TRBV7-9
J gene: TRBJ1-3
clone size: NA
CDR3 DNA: TGTGCCAGCGGGGGGGGGCTCCCCGACACCATATATTTT
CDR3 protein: CASGGGLPDTIYF

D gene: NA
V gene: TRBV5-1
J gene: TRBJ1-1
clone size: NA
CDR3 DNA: TGCGCCAGCAGCTTGCAACCCACGGGGGGGACTGAAGCTTTCTTT
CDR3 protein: CASSLQPTGGTEAFF

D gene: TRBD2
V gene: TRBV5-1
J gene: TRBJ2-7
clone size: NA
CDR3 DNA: TGCGCCAGCAGCGCGGGACTAGCGGGAGTTGACGAGCAGTACTTC
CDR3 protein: CASSAGLAGVDEQYF

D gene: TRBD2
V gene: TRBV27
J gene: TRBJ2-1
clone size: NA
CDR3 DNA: TGTGCCAGCAGTGAGCTAGCGGGTTACAATGAGCAGTTCTTC
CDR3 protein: CASSELAGYNEQFF

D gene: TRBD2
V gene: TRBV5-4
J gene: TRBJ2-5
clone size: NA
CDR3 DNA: TGTGCCAGCAGCTGGGGACTAGCGTATGAAGAGACCCAGTACTTC
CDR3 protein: CASSWGLAYEETQYF

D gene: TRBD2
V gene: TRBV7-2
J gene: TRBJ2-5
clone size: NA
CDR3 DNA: TGTGCCAGCAGCTCCTGGACTAGCCTACAAGAGACCCAGTACTTC
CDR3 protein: CASSSWTSLQETQYF

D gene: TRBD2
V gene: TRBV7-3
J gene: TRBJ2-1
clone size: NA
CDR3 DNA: TGTGCCAGCAGCTTAAGGGGACTAGCGGGAGGAAACTCCTACAATGAGCAGTTCTTC
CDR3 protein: CASSLRGLAGGNSYNEQFF

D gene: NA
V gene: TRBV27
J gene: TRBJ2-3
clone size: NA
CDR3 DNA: TGTGCCAGCAGTAGTGCGGGAAGGACAGATACGCAGTATTTT
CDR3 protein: CASSSAGRTDTQYF

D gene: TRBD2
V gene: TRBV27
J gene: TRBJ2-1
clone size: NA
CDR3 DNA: TGTGCCAGCAGTTTCCTTAGCGGGAGGAGTTTCTACAATGAGCAGTTCTTC
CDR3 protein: CASSFLSGRSFYNEQFF

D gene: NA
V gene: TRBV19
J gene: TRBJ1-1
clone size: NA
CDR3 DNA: TGTGCCAGTAAAGCCCTCGGGGGAGTTATGAACACTGAAGCTTTCTTT
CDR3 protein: CASKALGGVMNTEAFF

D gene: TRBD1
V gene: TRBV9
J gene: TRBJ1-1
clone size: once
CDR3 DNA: TGTGCCAGCAGCGCGAGAGGGGACAGACTGAACACTGAAGCTTTCTTT
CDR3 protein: CASSARGDRLNTEAFF

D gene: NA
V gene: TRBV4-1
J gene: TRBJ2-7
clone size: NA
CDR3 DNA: TGCGCCAGCAGCCACAGGGGCGACGAGCAGTACTTC
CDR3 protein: CASSHRGDEQYF

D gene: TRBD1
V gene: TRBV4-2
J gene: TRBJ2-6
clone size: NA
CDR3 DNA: TGTGCCAGCAGCCAAGAGCCCCTCGGACAGGTCTCTGGGGCCAACGTCCTGACTTTC
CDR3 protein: CASSQEPLGQVSGANVLTF

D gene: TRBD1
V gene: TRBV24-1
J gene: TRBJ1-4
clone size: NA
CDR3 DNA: TGTGCCACCAGTGACAGGGGGGATGAAAAACTGTTTTTT
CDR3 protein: CATSDRGDEKLFF

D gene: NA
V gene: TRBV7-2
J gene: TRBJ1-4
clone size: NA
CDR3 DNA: TGTGCCAGCAGCTTACGAACCGGGGGCGGGTATGAAAAACTGTTTTTT
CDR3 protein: CASSLRTGGGYEKLFF

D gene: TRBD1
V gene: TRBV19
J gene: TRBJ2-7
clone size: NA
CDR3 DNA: TGTGCCACCCGAGGACAGGACGAGAGCTCCTACGAGCAGTACTTC
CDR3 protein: CATRGQDESSYEQYF